The clone carrying this T cell receptor (beta chain) has ten or more counts. RNA served as the template for amplifying TCR beta CDR3 regions. RT-PCR in the first round used HTBI primers; a second-round multiplex PCR followed. Via MiXCR, TCRdb re-called the multiplex PCR reads, giving one row per CDR3 protein. This table has almost 750,000 distinct CDR3 sequences, 35% to 50% appearing once. V lost 3 bases, J lost 1 base, and 7 bases lay in between. Germline CDR1 and CDR2: SGDLS and YYNGEE. The CDR3 spans 14 residues. Clinical symptoms, serum thyroxine, TRAb, thyroid ultrasound and orbital computed tomography determined diagnosis. Fresh peripheral blood (approximately 10 ml) yielded the PBMCs. This record comes from a study of Graves' ophthalmopathy and Graves' hyperthyroidism.

The rearrangement joins TRBV9 to TRBJ2-2; TRBD1 might be the D (6 bases). The clonotype comes from an adult man with Graves' ophthalmopathy. The specimen sequenced was peripheral blood. CDR3 in DNA: TGTGCCAGCAGCGCGGACAGGAACACCGGGGAGCTGTTTTTT. Amino acid sequence: CASSADRNTGELFF.